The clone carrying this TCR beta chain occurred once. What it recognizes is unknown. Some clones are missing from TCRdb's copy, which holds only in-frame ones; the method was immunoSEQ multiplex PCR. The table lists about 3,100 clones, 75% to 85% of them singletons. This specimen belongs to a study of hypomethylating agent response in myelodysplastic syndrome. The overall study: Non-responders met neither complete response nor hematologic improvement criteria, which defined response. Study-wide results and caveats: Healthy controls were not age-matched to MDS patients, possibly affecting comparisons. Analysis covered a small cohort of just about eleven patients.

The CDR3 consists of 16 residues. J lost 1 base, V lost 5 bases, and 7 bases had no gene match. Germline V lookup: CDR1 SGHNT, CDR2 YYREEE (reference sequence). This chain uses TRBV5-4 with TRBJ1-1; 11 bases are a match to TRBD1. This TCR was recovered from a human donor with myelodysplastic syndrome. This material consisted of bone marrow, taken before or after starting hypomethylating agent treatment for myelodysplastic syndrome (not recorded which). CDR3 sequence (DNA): TGTGCCAGCAGTGCCCGGGACAGGGGGAGGAACACTGAAGCTTTCTTT. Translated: CASSARDRGRNTEAFF.